This entry lists 25 T cell receptor beta chains sequenced from one sample in a study of T cell responses to AZD1222 COVID-19 vaccine. The method was immunoSEQ multiplex PCR; TCRdb's version includes in-frame clones alone and lacks a portion of them. Here the sample spans about 97,000 clones, about 88% being singletons. The material sequenced was peripheral blood, taken on day 0 of AZD1222 vaccination. These receptors were taken from an adult in good health.

The chain uses TRBV11-2 and TRBJ2-7, with D perhaps matching TRBD1 or TRBD2 (5 bases each). Trimming cost V 1 base and J 3 bases, with 13 bases left between them. The germline V gene encodes CDR1 SGHAT and CDR2 FQNNGV. This CDR3 is 15 amino acids long. In DNA, the CDR3 is TGTGCCAGCAGCTTAGGTGAAGGGACGGTCTACGAGCAGTACTTC. Translating it yields CASSLGEGTVYEQYF.

This clone was found a few times. The chain employs TRBV10-2 and TRBJ1-2, with 7 bases lining up with TRBD1. CDR3 length equals 17 residues. V was pared by 0 bases and J by 7 bases, with 14 bases of the junction left unmatched. Looked up from germline, CDR1 is WSHSY and CDR2 is SAAADI. The CDR3 spells CASSESTGWDRASGYTF. DNA of the CDR3: TGCGCCAGCAGTGAGTCGACAGGGTGGGACCGGGCGTCTGGCTACACCTTC.

This sequence joins TRBV7-9 and TRBJ2-1, with D possibly matching TRBD1 (5 bases). CDR1 and CDR2 from the germline V gene are SEHNR and FQNEAQ (reference sequence). The V gene lost 3 bases and the J gene lost 7 bases, with 10 bases spanning the gap. This CDR3 spans 13 amino acids. The CDR3 DNA reads as TGTGCCAGCAGCTTGACAGTTCTTAATGAGCAGTTCTTC. It is translated as CASSLTVLNEQFF.

This sequence joins TRBV5-3 and TRBJ2-7, with 11 bases lining up with TRBD1. TRBV5-3 is assigned to the ORF class and has an uncertain function. V lost 5 bases, J lost 0 bases, and 4 bases stayed unmatched. The CDR3 is 15 amino acids. The CDR3 here is CARRPGTGGSYEQYF. DNA for the CDR3: TGTGCCAGAAGACCGGGGACAGGGGGCTCCTACGAGCAGTACTTC.

The V call is TRBV7-9, the J call TRBJ1-4; TRBD1 matches 10 bases. The CDR3 is made up of 15 amino acids. The trim removed 4 bases at V and 3 bases at J, leaving 2 bases unmatched. Germline CDR1 and CDR2: SEHNR and FQNEAQ (reference sequence). Written as DNA, the CDR3 is TGTGCCAGCAGCTCAGGACAGGGGGCTAATGAAAAACTGTTTTTT. This sequence encodes CASSSGQGANEKLFF.

The chain carries TRBV7-9 and TRBJ1-1; D unresolved. V was clipped by 4 bases and J by 1 base, with 10 bases between them. Germline V lookup: CDR1 SEHNR, CDR2 FQNEAQ (reference sequence). There are 14 residues in the CDR3. DNA for the CDR3: TGTGCCAGCAGCTCAACGGGAGGGAACACTGAAGCTTTCTTT. Residues: CASSSTGGNTEAFF.

This chain uses TRBV11-3 with TRBJ2-5, with TRBD2 matching 8 bases. The CDR3 contains 14 residues. Germline V gives CDR1 SGHNT, CDR2 YENEEA. J gave up 2 bases and V 5 bases, and 4 bases lay outside the gene matches. Here the CDR3 reads CASSQRGGQETQYF. The CDR3 DNA follows: TGTGCCAGCAGCCAACGGGGGGGACAAGAGACCCAGTACTTC.

CDR3 sequence (DNA): TGTGCCAGCAGTAGGACAGGGGTATCTGAAGCTTTCTTT. It codes for CASSRTGVSEAFF. The chain is built from TRBV2 and TRBJ1-1, with 9 bases that match TRBD1. V was pared by 5 bases and J by 6 bases, with 4 bases of the junction left unmatched. The CDR3 loop spans 13 amino acids. CDR1 is SNHLY, CDR2 FYNNEI, per germline.

The table lists this clone with a count of one. The chain employs TRBV7-9 and TRBJ2-5; tentatively, D is TRBD2 (7 bases). Trimming stripped 5 bases from V and 1 base from J, with 32 bases between. The germline CDR1 and CDR2 sequences are SEHNR and FQNEAQ (reference sequence). This CDR3 is built from 21 residues. The DNA for the CDR3 is TGTGCCAGCAGCACAAGCCAGCTGGCGGGGGAGAAGGGGGTGCCCCAAGAGACCCAGTACTTC. Translating it yields CASSTSQLAGEKGVPQETQYF.

CDR3 region: CASSSGSGRRGQFF. In nucleotides, the CDR3 is TGTGCCAGCAGCTCGGGCTCAGGCCGTAGAGGGCAGTTCTTC. The chain joins TRBV5-4 to TRBJ2-1; D is uncertain. Germline V gene lookup returns CDR1 SGHNT and CDR2 YYREEE (reference sequence). CDR3 size: 14 residues. V lost 3 bases to trimming and J lost 12 bases, with 19 bases between them. Full variable domain (rest looked up from reference TRBV5-4 and TRBJ2-1): ETGVTQSPTHLIKTRGQQVTLRCSSQSGHNTVSWYQQALGQGPQFIFQYYREEENGRGNFPPRFSGLQFPNYSSELNVNALELDDSALYLCASSSGSGRRGQFFGPGTRLTVL.

The chain carries TRBV7-2 and TRBJ1-4, with 7 bases lining up with TRBD1. V gave up 0 bases and J gave up 6 bases; unmatched junction bases: 1. Germline V gene lookup returns CDR1 SGHTA and CDR2 FQGNSA. The CDR3 spans 14 residues. DNA of the CDR3: TGTGCCAGCAGCTTAGCCAGGGGGGATGAAAAACTGTTTTTT. Protein sequence: CASSLARGDEKLFF.

V is TRBV6-5 and J is TRBJ1-1, with unresolved D. The germline gives CDR1 MNHEY, CDR2 SVGAGI. Trimming took off 2 bases at V and 1 base at J, with 5 bases between the two ends. The length of the CDR3 is 13 residues. In nucleotides, the CDR3 is TGTGCCAGCAGTTACGCGGAGAACACTGAAGCTTTCTTT. The encoded protein is CASSYAENTEAFF.

This clone was observed a handful of times. The chain links TRBV19 to TRBJ2-7; perhaps TRBD1 as D (8 bases). V was shortened by 4 bases and J by 5 bases, with 15 bases between the two germline ends. Looked up from germline, CDR1 is LNHDA and CDR2 is SQIVND (reference sequence). CDR3 length: 14 residues. This chain's CDR3 is CASSRRQGRDEQYF. As DNA, the CDR3 is TGTGCCAGTAGTAGGAGACAGGGGAGGGACGAGCAGTACTTC.

The V gene is TRBV10-3, the J gene TRBJ1-5; weak D call: TRBD1 (6 bases). This CDR3 region has 15 residues. CDR1 is ENHRY and CDR2 is SYGVKD in the germline V gene. V gave up 3 bases and J gave up 1 base, with 10 bases separating them. CDR3 sequence (DNA): TGTGCCATCAGTGATAGGCAGGGGAGCAATCAGCCCCAGCATTTT. This sequence encodes CAISDRQGSNQPQHF.

A few counts support this clone. The genes are TRBV7-2 and TRBJ2-4; 9 nucleotides align to TRBD2. Germline CDR1 SGHTA, CDR2 FQGNSA. There are 15 residues in the CDR3. V was clipped by 3 bases and J by 6 bases; unmatched bases: 6. The CDR3 reads CASSFAGGLGNIQYF. In nucleotides, the CDR3 is TGTGCCAGCAGCTTCGCGGGGGGGCTGGGAAACATTCAGTACTTC. The variable domain in full, completed from reference TRBV7-2 and TRBJ2-4, reads GAGVSQSPSNKVTEKGKDVELRCDPISGHTALYWYRQSLGQGLEFLIYFQGNSAPDKSGLPSDRFSAERTGGSVSTLTIQRTQQEDSAVYLCASSFAGGLGNIQYFGAGTRLSVL.

V usage is TRBV7-3 and J usage is TRBJ1-1; D might be TRBD1 (5 bases). Trimming removed 5 bases from V and 4 bases from J, with 14 bases in between. CDR1 SGHTA and CDR2 FQGTGA come from the germline V gene. The CDR3 has 14 amino acids. The CDR3 sequence is CASSPSGGRTEAFF. CDR3 nucleotide sequence: TGTGCCAGCAGCCCGTCCGGGGGACGCACTGAAGCTTTCTTT.

CDR3 nucleotide sequence: TGTGCCAGCAGCTTCCGGGCCCACGTAGAGGCTTTCTTT. As protein: CASSFRAHVEAFF. The chain couples TRBV11-2 to TRBJ1-1; no definite D call. Germline V CDR1 and CDR2: SGHAT, FQNNGV. The CDR3 runs 13 residues. V shed 3 bases and J shed 11 bases, with 16 bases lying between them.

The chain joins TRBV5-1 to TRBJ1-2; 7 bases map to TRBD1. This CDR3 spans 14 amino acids. CDR1 is SGHRS and CDR2 is YFSETQ in the germline V gene. Trimming cost V 0 bases and J 6 bases; bases outside gene matches: 5. The chain's CDR3 is CASSLGGGADGYTF. CDR3 sequence (DNA): TGCGCCAGCAGCTTGGGAGGGGGCGCGGATGGCTACACCTTC. The whole variable domain, remainder taken from reference TRBV5-1 and TRBJ1-2, is KAGVTQTPRYLIKTRGQQVTLSCSPISGHRSVSWYQQTPGQGLQFLFEYFSETQRNKGNFPGRFSGRQFSNSRSEMNVSTLELGDSALYLCASSLGGGADGYTFGSGTRLTVV.

The J gene is TRBJ1-1, the V gene TRBV11-2, with a weak D call TRBD1 (5 bases). V was shortened by 0 bases and J by 6 bases, with 11 bases between the two germline ends. The V gene's germline CDR1 is SGHAT and CDR2 FQNNGV. There are 14 residues in the CDR3. The CDR3 reads CASSLERGSAEAFF. CDR3 nucleotides: TGTGCCAGCAGCTTAGAGAGGGGTTCCGCTGAAGCTTTCTTT. Full variable domain (remainder filled in from reference TRBV11-2 and TRBJ1-1): EAGVAQSPRYKIIEKRQSVAFWCNPISGHATLYWYQQILGQGPKLLIQFQNNGVVDDSQLPKDRFSAERLKGVDSTLKIQPAKLEDSAVYLCASSLERGSAEAFFGQGTRLTVV.

The sample holds one count of this clone. The chain carries TRBV27 and TRBJ1-1; the D gene is possibly TRBD1 (5 bases). V was shortened by 6 bases and J by 7 bases, with 12 bases between the two germline ends. This CDR3 spans 12 amino acids. Germline V gene data show CDR1 as MNHEY and CDR2 as SMNVEV (reference sequence). This CDR3 is CASRTWRGEAFF. The CDR3 region has the DNA TGTGCCAGCAGAACTTGGAGGGGTGAAGCTTTCTTT.

The chain's CDR3 is CASRLGRGTLAYEQYF. The CDR3 region has the DNA TGTGCAAGTCGCTTAGGCCGGGGGACCTTAGCCTACGAGCAGTACTTC. The rearrangement uses TRBV12-2 and TRBJ2-7; the D call in the table, TRBD2, was not verified against the DNA. TRBV12-2 is flagged as a pseudogene. This CDR3 is built from 16 residues.

The rearrangement joins TRBV7-9 to TRBJ2-7; D possibly uses TRBD1 or TRBD2 (5 bases each). Between the trimmed V and J ends, which lost 11 bases and 2 bases, there was a span of 22 bases. The CDR3 spans 15 residues. Germline loops: CDR1 SEHNR, CDR2 FQNEAQ (reference sequence). CDR3 in DNA: TGTGCCTGTTCCGACAGTCTGAGGGGAACCTACGAGCAGTACTTC. Its protein is CACSDSLRGTYEQYF.

This clone has more than one count but fewer than ten. The chain combines TRBV2 with TRBJ1-4; perhaps TRBD1 as D (6 bases). This CDR3 spans 13 amino acids. With 6 bases removed from V and 10 bases from J, the gap between germline ends came to 15 bases. Germline V CDR1 and CDR2: SNHLY, FYNNEI. The CDR3: CASRASSRGKLFF. In DNA form, the CDR3 reads TGTGCCAGCAGGGCAAGCTCCAGGGGAAAACTGTTTTTT.

There are a few counts of this clone. The rearrangement uses TRBV19 and TRBJ2-2; the match to TRBD1 covers 9 bases. The CDR3 sequence is 15 residues long. The germline CDR1 and CDR2 sequences are LNHDA and SQIVND (reference sequence). With V trimmed by 3 bases and J by 3 bases, 2 bases remained unmatched. DNA for the CDR3: TGTGCCAGTAGTATCAGGGACAGGGACACCGGGGAGCTGTTTTTT. The encoded protein is CASSIRDRDTGELFF.

The chain has TRBV15 and TRBJ1-1, with no clear D. V was clipped by 1 base and J by 8 bases, with 20 bases between them. CDR3 size: 16 residues. In germline, CDR1 is LNHNV, CDR2 YYDKDF (reference sequence). The CDR3 sequence: CATSRGKRMVIMEAFF. CDR3 DNA sequence: TGTGCCACCAGCAGAGGTAAAAGGATGGTGATTATGGAAGCTTTCTTT.